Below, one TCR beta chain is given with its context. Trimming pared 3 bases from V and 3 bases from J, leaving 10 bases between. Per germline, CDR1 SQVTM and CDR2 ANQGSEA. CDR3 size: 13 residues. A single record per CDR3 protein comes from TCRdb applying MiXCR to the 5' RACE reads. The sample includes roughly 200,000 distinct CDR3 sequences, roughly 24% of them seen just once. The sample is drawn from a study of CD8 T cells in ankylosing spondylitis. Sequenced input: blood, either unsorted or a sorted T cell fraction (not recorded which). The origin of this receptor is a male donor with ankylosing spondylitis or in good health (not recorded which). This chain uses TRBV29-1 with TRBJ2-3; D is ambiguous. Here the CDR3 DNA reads TGCAGCGTTGATGGGCTAGGTACAGATACGCAGTATTTT. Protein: CSVDGLGTDTQYF.